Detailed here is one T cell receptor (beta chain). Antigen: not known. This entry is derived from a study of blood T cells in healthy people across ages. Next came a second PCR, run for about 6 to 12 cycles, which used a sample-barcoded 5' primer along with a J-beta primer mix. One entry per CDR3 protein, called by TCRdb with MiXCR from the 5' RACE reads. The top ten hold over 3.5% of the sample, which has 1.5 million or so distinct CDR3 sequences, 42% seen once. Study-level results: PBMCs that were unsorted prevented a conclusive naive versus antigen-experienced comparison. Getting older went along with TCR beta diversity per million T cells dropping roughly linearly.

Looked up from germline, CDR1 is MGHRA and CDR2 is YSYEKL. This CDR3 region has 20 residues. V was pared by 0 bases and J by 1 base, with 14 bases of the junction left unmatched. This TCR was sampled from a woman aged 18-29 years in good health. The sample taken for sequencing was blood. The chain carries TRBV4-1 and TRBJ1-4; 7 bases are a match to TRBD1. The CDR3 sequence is CASSQEYRDRIIVTNEKLFF. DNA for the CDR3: TGCGCCAGCAGCCAAGAGTACCGGGACAGAATAATTGTAACTAATGAAAAACTGTTTTTT.